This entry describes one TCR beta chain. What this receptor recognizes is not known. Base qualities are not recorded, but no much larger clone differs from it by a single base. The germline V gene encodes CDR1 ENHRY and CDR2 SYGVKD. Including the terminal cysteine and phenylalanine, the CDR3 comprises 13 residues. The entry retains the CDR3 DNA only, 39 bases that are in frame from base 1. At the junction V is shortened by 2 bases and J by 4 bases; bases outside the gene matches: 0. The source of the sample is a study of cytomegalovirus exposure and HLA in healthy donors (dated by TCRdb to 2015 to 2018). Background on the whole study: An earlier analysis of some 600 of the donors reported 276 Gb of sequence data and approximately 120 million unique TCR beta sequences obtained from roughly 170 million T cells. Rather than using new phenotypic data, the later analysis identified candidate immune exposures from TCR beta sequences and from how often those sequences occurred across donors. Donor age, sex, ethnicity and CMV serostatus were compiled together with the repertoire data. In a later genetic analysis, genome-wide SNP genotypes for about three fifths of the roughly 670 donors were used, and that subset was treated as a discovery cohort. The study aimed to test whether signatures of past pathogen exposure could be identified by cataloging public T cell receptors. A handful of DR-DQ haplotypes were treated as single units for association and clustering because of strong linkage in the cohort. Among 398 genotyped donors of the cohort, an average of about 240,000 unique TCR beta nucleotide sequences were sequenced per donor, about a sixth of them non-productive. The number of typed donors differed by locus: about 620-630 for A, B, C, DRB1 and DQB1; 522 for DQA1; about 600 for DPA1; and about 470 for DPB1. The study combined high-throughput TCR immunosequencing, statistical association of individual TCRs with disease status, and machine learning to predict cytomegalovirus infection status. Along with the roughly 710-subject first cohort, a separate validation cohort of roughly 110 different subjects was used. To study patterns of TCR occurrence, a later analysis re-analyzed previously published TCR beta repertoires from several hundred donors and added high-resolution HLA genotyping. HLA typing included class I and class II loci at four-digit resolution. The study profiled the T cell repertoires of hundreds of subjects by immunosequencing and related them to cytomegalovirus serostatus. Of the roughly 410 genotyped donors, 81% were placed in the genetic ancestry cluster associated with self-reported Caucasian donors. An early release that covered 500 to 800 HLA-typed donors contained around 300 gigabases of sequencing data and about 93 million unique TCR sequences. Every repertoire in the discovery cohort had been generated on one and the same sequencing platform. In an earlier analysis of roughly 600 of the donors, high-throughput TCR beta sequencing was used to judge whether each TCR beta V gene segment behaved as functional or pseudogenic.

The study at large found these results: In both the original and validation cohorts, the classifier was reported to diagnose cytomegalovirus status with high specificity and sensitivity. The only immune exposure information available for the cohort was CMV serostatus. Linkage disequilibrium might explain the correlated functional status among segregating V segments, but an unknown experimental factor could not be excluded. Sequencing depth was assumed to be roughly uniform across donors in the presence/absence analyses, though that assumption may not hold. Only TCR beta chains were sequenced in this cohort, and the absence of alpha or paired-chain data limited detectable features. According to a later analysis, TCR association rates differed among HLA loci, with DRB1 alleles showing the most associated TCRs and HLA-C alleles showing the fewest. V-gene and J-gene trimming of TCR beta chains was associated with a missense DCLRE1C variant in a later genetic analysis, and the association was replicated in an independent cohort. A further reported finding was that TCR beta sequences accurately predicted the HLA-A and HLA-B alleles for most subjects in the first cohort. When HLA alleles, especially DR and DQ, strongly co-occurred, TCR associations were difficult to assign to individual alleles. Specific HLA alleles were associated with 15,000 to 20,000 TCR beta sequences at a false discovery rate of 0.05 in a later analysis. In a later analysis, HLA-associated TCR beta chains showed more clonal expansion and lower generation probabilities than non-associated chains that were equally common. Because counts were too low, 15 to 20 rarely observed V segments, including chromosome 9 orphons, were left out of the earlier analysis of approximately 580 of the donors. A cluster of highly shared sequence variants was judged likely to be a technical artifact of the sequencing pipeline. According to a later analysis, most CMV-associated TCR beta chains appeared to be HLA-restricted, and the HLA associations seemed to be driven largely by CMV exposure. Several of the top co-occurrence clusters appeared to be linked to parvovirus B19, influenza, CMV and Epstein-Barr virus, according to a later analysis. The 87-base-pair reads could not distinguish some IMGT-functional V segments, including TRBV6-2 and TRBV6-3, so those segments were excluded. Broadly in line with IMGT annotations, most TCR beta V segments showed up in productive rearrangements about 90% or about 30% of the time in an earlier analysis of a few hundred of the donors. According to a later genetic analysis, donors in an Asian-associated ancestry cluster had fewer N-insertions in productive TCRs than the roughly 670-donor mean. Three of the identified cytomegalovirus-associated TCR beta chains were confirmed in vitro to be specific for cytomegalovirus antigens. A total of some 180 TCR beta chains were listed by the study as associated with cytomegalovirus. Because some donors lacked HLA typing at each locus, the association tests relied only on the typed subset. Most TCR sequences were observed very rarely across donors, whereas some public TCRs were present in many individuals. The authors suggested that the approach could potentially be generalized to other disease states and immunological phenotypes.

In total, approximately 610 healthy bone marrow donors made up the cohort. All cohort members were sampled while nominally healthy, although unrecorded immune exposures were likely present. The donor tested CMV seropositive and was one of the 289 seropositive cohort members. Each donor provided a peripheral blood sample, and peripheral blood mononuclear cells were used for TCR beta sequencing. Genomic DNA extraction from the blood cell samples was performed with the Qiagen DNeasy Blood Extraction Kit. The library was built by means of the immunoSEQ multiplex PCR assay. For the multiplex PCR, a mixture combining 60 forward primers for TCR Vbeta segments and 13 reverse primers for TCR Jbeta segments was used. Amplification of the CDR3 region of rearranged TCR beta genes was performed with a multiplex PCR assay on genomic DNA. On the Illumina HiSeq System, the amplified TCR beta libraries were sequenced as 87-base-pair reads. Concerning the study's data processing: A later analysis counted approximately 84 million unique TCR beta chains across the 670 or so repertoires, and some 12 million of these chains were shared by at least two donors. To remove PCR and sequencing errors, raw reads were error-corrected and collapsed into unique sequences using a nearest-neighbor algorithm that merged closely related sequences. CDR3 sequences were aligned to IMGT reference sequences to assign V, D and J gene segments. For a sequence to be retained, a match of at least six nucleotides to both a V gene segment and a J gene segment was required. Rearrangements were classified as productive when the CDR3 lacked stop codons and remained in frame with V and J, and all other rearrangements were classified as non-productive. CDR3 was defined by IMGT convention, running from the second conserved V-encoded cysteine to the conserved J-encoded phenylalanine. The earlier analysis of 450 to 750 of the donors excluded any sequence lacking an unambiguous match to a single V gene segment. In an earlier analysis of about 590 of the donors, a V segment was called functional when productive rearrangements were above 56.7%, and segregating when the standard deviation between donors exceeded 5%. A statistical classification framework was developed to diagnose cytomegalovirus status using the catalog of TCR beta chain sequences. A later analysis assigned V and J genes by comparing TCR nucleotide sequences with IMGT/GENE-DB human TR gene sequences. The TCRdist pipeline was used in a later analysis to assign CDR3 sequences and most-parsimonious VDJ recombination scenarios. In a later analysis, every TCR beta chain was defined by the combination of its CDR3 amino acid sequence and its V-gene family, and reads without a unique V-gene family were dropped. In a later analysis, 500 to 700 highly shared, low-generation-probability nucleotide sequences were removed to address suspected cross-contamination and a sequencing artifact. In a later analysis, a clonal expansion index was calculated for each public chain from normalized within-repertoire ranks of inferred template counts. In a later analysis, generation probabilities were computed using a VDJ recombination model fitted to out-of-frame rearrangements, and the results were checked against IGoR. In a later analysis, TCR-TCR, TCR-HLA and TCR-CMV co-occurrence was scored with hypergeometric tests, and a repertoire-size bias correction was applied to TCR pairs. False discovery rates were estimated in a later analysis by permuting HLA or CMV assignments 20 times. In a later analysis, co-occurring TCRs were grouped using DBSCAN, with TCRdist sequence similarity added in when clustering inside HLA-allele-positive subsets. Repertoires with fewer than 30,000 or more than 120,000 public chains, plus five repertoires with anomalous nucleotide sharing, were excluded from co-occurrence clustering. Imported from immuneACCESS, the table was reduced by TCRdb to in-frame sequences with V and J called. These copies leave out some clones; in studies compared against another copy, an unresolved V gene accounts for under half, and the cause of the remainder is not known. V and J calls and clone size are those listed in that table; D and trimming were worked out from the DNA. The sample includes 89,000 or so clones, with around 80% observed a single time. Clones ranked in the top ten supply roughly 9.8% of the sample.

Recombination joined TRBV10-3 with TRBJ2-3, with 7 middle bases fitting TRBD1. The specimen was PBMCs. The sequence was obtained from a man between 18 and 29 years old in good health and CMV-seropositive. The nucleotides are TGTGCCATCAGTGAGGACAGGGCAGATACGCAGTATTTT. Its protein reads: CAISEDRADTQYF.